The next 18 T cell receptor beta chains were all read from a single sample in a study of low-dose radiotherapy and immunotherapy resistance in tumors. Time point given: after trial treatment. Treatment indicated: LDRT plus nivolumab, ipilimumab, low-dose cyclophosphamide and aspirin (RACIN trial). With TRAV- and TRBV-specific primers, first-strand cDNA was made, covering the alpha and beta chains. The PCR that amplified TCRs ran for around 22 cycles, relying on a constant-region primer and a V-primer adapter. TCRdb called the reads again in MiXCR, with one record for every CDR3 protein. The top ten clones hold over 1.2% of a sample with under 95,000 distinct CDR3 sequences, about 17% of them seen once. Sequencing used PBMCs, obtained after low-dose radiotherapy plus immunotherapy. The receptors come from a male donor with prostate cancer.

This clonotype was counted many times. The chain is built from TRBV5-1 and TRBJ2-3, with unresolved D. Between the trimmed V and J ends, which lost 4 bases and 8 bases, there was a span of 11 bases. Germline CDR1 and CDR2: SGHRS and YFSETQ. The CDR3 runs 12 residues. DNA for the CDR3: TGCGCCAGCAGCCGGGCCTATAGTACGCAGTATTTT. Its protein is CASSRAYSTQYF.

This clonotype occurred once. A read error likely explains this, since a far larger clone differs by one base. It is likely a read error, because the conserved phenylalanine at the end of the CDR3 is missing. The CDR3 coding sequence is TGTGCCAGCAGGGGGGACACCTACGAGCAGTACCTC. The encoded protein is CASRGDTYEQYL. The gene calls are TRBV6-2 or TRBV6-3 and TRBJ2-7; maybe TRBD1 (6 bases). Trimming cost V 6 bases and J 2 bases, with 8 bases left between them. The CDR3 consists of 12 residues. CDR1 is MNHEY, CDR2 SVGEGT, per germline.

Concerning this clonotype: This clone may be a read error of a much larger clone one base away. The genes are TRBV27 and TRBJ2-2; D is uncertain. Germline lookup yields CDR1 MNHEY and CDR2 SMNVEV (reference sequence). This CDR3 comprises 13 residues. The germline V and J ends were trimmed by 8 bases and 3 bases, with 10 bases remaining between them. Here the CDR3 DNA reads TGTGCCAGCGGAGACAAGGACACCGGGGAGCTGTTTTTT. Amino acids: CASGDKDTGELFF.

This clonotype was detected many times. The CDR3 DNA reads TGCAGCCCTGAGACGAGCGGGAGTATCGGACCCTACGAGCAGTACTTC. Its protein product is CSPETSGSIGPYEQYF. The V call is TRBV29-1, the J call TRBJ2-7; 8 bases are shared with TRBD2. CDR1 SQVTM and CDR2 ANQGSEA come from the germline V gene. V was pared by 8 bases and J by 2 bases, with 17 bases of the junction left unmatched. This CDR3 contains 16 residues.

This clonotype was detected many times. The chain carries TRBV11-2 and TRBJ2-1, with TRBD2 matching over 11 bases. Per germline, CDR1 SGHAT and CDR2 FQNNGV. The CDR3 consists of 17 residues. V lost 5 bases and J lost 4; bases outside the gene matches: 10. Here the CDR3 DNA reads TGTGCCAGCAGCCCACGGAGACTAGCGGGAACTTACAATGAGCAGTTCTTC. Encoded protein: CASSPRRLAGTYNEQFF.

This clonotype was seen only once. A read error likely explains this, since a far larger clone differs by one base. Written as DNA, the CDR3 is TGTGCCAGCAACCGGGACTACAAGCAGTACTTC. This gives the protein CASNRDYKQYF. This chain joins TRBV2 and TRBJ2-7; TRBD2 agrees at 7 bases. The CDR3 extends over 11 amino acids. The germline V gene encodes CDR1 SNHLY and CDR2 FYNNEI.

In its sample, this clonotype was seen many times. The chain joins TRBV7-2 to TRBJ2-7, with 11 positions matching TRBD2. CDR3 length: 17 amino acids. Germline CDR1 reads SGHTA; CDR2 reads FQGNSA. Losses at the gene ends were 5 bases for V and 4 bases for J; bases not matched to a gene: 13. CDR3 DNA sequence: TGTGCCAGCAGCCTATTAGCGGGAGGGAACTTTCCGTACGAGCAGTACTTC. Amino acids: CASSLLAGGNFPYEQYF.

This clonotype showed up many times. The chain recombines TRBV19 with TRBJ2-5; no reliable D call. The CDR3 runs 17 residues. Germline V lookup: CDR1 LNHDA, CDR2 SQIVND (reference sequence). V dropped 1 base and J dropped 0 bases, with 15 bases sitting between them. The CDR3 region is CASSIGVGSTYQETQYF. CDR3 coding DNA: TGTGCCAGTAGTATAGGCGTGGGATCAACCTACCAAGAGACCCAGTACTTC.

This clonotype was recorded a few times. The chain carries TRBV28 and TRBJ1-4, with 9 bases matching TRBD1. V gave up 4 bases and J gave up 8 bases; unmatched junction bases: 8. The CDR3 runs to 15 residues. The V gene's germline CDR1 is MDHEN and CDR2 SYDVKM. CDR3: CASSSRTGVHEKLFF. DNA for the CDR3: TGTGCCAGCAGTTCCCGGACAGGGGTACACGAAAAACTGTTTTTT.

Ten or more counts support this clonotype. The V call is TRBV19, the J call TRBJ1-5, with no clear D. The germline CDR1 and CDR2 sequences are LNHDA and SQIVND (reference sequence). The V gene lost 4 bases and the J gene lost 7 bases, with 11 bases spanning the gap. CDR3 length: 13 amino acids. The CDR3 loop reads CASSKGPGQPQHF. The CDR3 region has the DNA TGTGCCAGTAGTAAAGGGCCTGGGCAGCCCCAGCATTTT.

The chain combines TRBV28 with TRBJ2-1; 9 bases line up with TRBD2. J lost 5 bases, V lost 7 bases, and 9 bases had no gene match. From germline, CDR1 is MDHEN and CDR2 SYDVKM. This CDR3 has 15 residues. The CDR3 nucleotides are TGTGCCAGCACCCCGCTGGGACTAGCTGACAATGAGCAGTTCTTC. Encoded protein: CASTPLGLADNEQFF.

This clonotype was observed at least ten times. This chain uses TRBV19 with TRBJ2-1, with 11 bases matching TRBD2. The germline V gene has CDR1 LNHDA and CDR2 SQIVND (reference sequence). The CDR3 consists of 16 residues. Unmatched junction bases numbered 5, after V lost 7 bases and J lost 0 bases. The CDR3 DNA is TGTGCCAGTATTCCTAGCGGGAGGAGCTCCTACAATGAGCAGTTCTTC. Amino acid sequence: CASIPSGRSSYNEQFF.

This clonotype was seen ten or more times. The chain recombines TRBV28 with TRBJ2-3; TRBD1 matches 9 bases. Germline V gives CDR1 MDHEN, CDR2 SYDVKM. CDR3 length: 18 residues. V trimming: 2 bases; J trimming: 2 bases; junction bases outside the gene matches: 11. The CDR3 region is CASSLMVIGQGTTDTQYF. DNA of the CDR3: TGTGCCAGCAGTTTAATGGTAATAGGACAGGGGACCACAGATACGCAGTATTTT.

This clonotype was recorded many times. The V gene is TRBV12-3 or TRBV12-4, the J gene TRBJ2-7; 9 nucleotides line up with TRBD2. There are 15 residues in the CDR3. V lost 6 bases and J lost 1; bases outside the gene matches: 7. This CDR3 is CASRSSLAGSYEQYF. The DNA for the CDR3 is TGTGCCAGCAGAAGTTCACTAGCGGGTTCCTACGAGCAGTACTTC.

As regards this clonotype: This is likely an artifact of a read error, given a far larger clone one base away. The CDR3 protein is CASSFLGLVNEQYF. The CDR3 DNA reads as TGTGCCAGCAGTTTTTTGGGGTTAGTCAATGAGCAGTACTTC. V usage is TRBV27 and J usage is TRBJ2-7, with D unresolved. Between the trimmed V and J ends, which lost 3 bases and 7 bases, there was a span of 16 bases. This CDR3 has 14 amino acids. Germline V gives CDR1 MNHEY, CDR2 SMNVEV (reference sequence).

Ten or more counts support this clonotype. V gene TRBV5-1 combines with J gene TRBJ1-1; 8 bases match TRBD1. With V trimmed by 4 bases and J by 5 bases, 25 bases remained unmatched. The germline CDR1 and CDR2 sequences are SGHRS and YFSETQ. There are 20 residues in the CDR3. The CDR3: CASSPTTGTGGLKFQTEAFF. CDR3 coding DNA: TGCGCCAGCAGCCCTACGACCGGGACAGGAGGCCTCAAATTTCAGACTGAAGCTTTCTTT. The full variable domain, with the rest looked up from reference TRBV5-1 and TRBJ1-1, is KAGVTQTPRYLIKTRGQQVTLSCSPISGHRSVSWYQQTPGQGLQFLFEYFSETQRNKGNFPGRFSGRQFSNSRSEMNVSTLELGDSALYLCASSPTTGTGGLKFQTEAFFGQGTRLTVV.

There are many counts of this clonotype. V and J are TRBV5-1 and TRBJ2-1, with D uncertain. The CDR3 is 15 amino acids. Trimming removed 0 bases at V and 9 bases at J, with 16 bases between. Germline lookup yields CDR1 SGHRS and CDR2 YFSETQ. The CDR3 coding sequence is TGCGCCAGCAGCTTGGGCCGGGTGGGAAGCTCTGAGCAGTTCTTC. Translating it yields CASSLGRVGSSEQFF.

This clonotype came up many times. CDR3 in DNA: TGCGCCAGCAGCCCGGGAAACTCCTACGAGCAGTACTTC. Translated, it gives CASSPGNSYEQYF. The J gene is TRBJ2-7, the V gene TRBV5-1, with a possible D match to TRBD2 (5 bases). The CDR3 contains 13 residues. CDR1 SGHRS and CDR2 YFSETQ come from the germline V gene. V dropped 4 bases and J dropped 0 bases, with 8 bases sitting between them.